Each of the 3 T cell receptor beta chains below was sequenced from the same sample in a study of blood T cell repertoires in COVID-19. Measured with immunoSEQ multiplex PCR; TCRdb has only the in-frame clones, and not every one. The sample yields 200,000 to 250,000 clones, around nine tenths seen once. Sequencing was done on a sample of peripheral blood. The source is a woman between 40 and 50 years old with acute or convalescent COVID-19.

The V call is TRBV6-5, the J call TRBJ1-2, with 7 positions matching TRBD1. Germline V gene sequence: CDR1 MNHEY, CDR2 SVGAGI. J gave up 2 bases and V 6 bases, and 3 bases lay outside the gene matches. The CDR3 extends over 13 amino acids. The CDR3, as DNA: TGTGCCAGCAGACCGGGACAGAACTATGGCTACACCTTC. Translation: CASRPGQNYGYTF.

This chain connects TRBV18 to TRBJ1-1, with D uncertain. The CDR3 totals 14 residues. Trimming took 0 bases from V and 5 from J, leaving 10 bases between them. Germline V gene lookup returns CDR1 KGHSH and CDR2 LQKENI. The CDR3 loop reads CASSPPRGRTEAFF. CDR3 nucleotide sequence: TGTGCCAGCTCACCACCTCGGGGTCGGACTGAAGCTTTCTTT.

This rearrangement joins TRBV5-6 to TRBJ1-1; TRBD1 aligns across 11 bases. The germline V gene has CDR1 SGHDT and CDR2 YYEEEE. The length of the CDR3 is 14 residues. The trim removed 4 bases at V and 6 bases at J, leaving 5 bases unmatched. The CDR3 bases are TGTGCCAGCAGCCACGGACAGGGGGCTGCTGAAGCTTTCTTT. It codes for CASSHGQGAAEAFF.